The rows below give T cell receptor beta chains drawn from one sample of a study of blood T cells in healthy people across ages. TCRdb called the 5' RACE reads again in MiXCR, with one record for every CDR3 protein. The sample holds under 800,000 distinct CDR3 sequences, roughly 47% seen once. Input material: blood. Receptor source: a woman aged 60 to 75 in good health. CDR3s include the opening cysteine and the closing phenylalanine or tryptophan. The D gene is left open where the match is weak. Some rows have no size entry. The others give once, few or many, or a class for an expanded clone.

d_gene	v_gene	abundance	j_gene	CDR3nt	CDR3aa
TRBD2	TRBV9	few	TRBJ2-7	TGTGCCAGCAGCGTAGCGGGGGGGACGGACGAGCAGTACTTC	CASSVAGGTDEQYF
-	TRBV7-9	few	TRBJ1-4	TGTGCCAGCAGCGATGGACAAGGAAGACTTGAAAAACTGTTTTTT	CASSDGQGRLEKLFF
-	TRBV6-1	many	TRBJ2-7	TGTGCCAGCATGTGTGCCCAGGGGCACCGAAGCTCCTACGAGCAGTACTTC	CASMCAQGHRSSYEQYF
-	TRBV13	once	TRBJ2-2	TGTGCCAGCAGCGTGGGAAACAGGGTTATCGGGGAGCTGTTTTTT	CASSVGNRVIGELFF
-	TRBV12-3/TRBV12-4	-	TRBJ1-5	TGTGCCAGCACCTCGACAGATTATAGCAATCAGCCCCAGCATTTT	CASTSTDYSNQPQHF
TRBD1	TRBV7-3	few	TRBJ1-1	TGTGCCAGCAGCTCCGGACAGGGACACACTGAAGCTTTCTTT	CASSSGQGHTEAFF
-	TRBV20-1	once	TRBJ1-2	TGCAGTACCCCAGAAGGGGAGGGTGGCTACACCTTC	CSTPEGEGGYTF
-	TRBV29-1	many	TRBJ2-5	TGCAGCGCGTCCCATGGGGGCGGCGAGACCCAGTACTTC	CSASHGGGETQYF
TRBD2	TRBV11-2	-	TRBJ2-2	TGTGCCAGCAGCTTAGTTCCTAGCGGGAGACCCGGGGAGCTGTTTTTT	CASSLVPSGRPGELFF
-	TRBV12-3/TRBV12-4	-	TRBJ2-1	TGTGCCAGCAGTCCAACCGCGTGGAGTGAGCAGTTCTTC	CASSPTAWSEQFF
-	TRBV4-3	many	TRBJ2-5	TGCGCCAGCAGCCAAGATTCGCGGGAGACCCAGTACTTC	CASSQDSRETQYF
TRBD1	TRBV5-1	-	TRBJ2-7	TGCGCCAGCAGCACCCAACAGGGGGCGCAGGGGTACGAGCAGTACTTC	CASSTQQGAQGYEQYF
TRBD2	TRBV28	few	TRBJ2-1	TGTGCCAGCAGCAAACCGGGACTAGCGGGCTCCAGCTCCTACAATGAGCAGTTCTTC	CASSKPGLAGSSSYNEQFF
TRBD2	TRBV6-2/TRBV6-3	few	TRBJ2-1	TGTGCCAGCAGTTTCTCTGTGGGAGGGCCGTACAATGAGCAGTTCTTC	CASSFSVGGPYNEQFF
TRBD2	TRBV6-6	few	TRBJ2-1	TGTGCCAGCAGCCTCCCTGCGGGGGGGGTACTTATTGAGCAGTTCTTC	CASSLPAGGVLIEQFF
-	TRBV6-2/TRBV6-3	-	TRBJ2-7	TGTGCCAGCAGTTACTCGAAGGAGCAGTACTTC	CASSYSKEQYF
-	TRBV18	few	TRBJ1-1	TGTGCCAGCTCACCACCGAGCTCCACTGAAGCTTTCTTT	CASSPPSSTEAFF
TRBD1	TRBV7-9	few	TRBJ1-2	TGTGCCAGTGCCCACGGACAGGGGGCTTATGGCTACACCTTC	CASAHGQGAYGYTF
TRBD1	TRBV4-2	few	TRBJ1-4	TGTGCCAGCGGCACCGGACAGGGGGCGATTGAAAAACTGTTTTTT	CASGTGQGAIEKLFF
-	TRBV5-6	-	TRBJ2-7	TGTGCCAGCAGCTTGGGGGACAACGATAAGTACTTC	CASSLGDNDKYF
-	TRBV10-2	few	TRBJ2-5	TGCGCCAGCAGTGAGTCGGTGGGCGGAGGACAAGAGACCCAGTACTTC	CASSESVGGGQETQYF
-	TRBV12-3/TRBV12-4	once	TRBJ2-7	TGTGCCAGCAATAGCCAGAGCTACGAGCAGTACTTC	CASNSQSYEQYF
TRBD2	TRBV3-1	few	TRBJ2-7	TGTGCCAGCAGGCGGTCCATGGGGGGAGGGTACTACGAGCAGTACTTC	CASRRSMGGGYYEQYF
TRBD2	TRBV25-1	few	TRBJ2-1	TGTGCCATCAGCCCTAGCGGCTCCTACAATGAGCAGTTCTTC	CAISPSGSYNEQFF
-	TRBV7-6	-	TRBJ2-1	TGTGCCAGCAGCTTACGTGGGGACCCGCGCTACAATGAGCAGTTCTTC	CASSLRGDPRYNEQFF
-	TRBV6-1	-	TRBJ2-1	TGTGCCACGGTCGGGGGTCTAGTAATAAGGAATGAGCAGTTCTTC	CATVGGLVIRNEQFF
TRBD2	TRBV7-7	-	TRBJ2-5	TGTGCCAGCAGCTTAGCTAGCGGGGCCTTCCAAGAGACCCAGTACTTC	CASSLASGAFQETQYF